This entry is about one TCR beta chain. Its cognate antigen is unknown. This sample is drawn from a study of cytomegalovirus exposure and HLA in healthy donors. Whole-study findings and limits: Later analysis found that TCR beta chains associated with HLA were more clonally expanded than other, equally common chains.

V lost 6 bases, J lost 6 bases, and 9 bases lay in between. The CDR3 spans 11 residues. Germline CDR1 is DFQATT and CDR2 is SNEGSKA (reference sequence). With 60 Vbeta and 13 Jbeta primers, the PCR was carried out. Assay: immunoSEQ multiplex PCR; the TCRdb copy retains only in-frame clones and omits some. The sample totals 150,000 to 200,000 clones; its top ten clones hold almost 6.5%. The J gene is TRBJ2-1, the V gene TRBV20-1; D is undetermined. This clonotype was obtained from a man aged 25 to 40 in good health and CMV-seronegative. Sequenced sample: PBMCs. This CDR3 reads CSARNPNEQFF. The CDR3 DNA is TGCAGTGCGCGGAACCCCAATGAGCAGTTCTTC.